These 32 T cell receptor beta chains were sequenced from one sample in a study of identical twins. TCRdb reprocessed the 5' RACE reads with MiXCR, giving one entry per CDR3 protein. The data hold about 700,000 distinct CDR3 sequences, with 8.6% observed a single time. Separately, the same data were catalogued under a study of yellow fever vaccine responses in identical twins.

The sample consisted of PBMCs. Source of these receptors: a young woman in good health.

This clonotype was picked up many times. The chain recombines TRBV12-3 or TRBV12-4 with TRBJ2-1; D might be TRBD1 (5 bases). Trimming left V 1 base short and J 7 bases short, with 11 bases between. The CDR3 is 14 residues long. The CDR3 spells CASSLGQGTNEQFF. In DNA, the CDR3 is TGTGCCAGCAGTTTAGGGCAGGGCACGAATGAGCAGTTCTTC.

V gene TRBV29-1 combines with J gene TRBJ2-1; possible D gene TRBD2, 5 bases. The CDR3 totals 12 residues. Trimming left V 3 bases short and J 7 bases short, with 10 bases between. Germline CDR1 SQVTM, CDR2 ANQGSEA. Here the CDR3 reads CSVDPPGNEQFF. CDR3 nucleotide sequence: TGCAGCGTTGATCCCCCGGGAAATGAGCAGTTCTTC.

This clonotype was counted only a few times. The J gene is TRBJ2-3, the V gene TRBV7-2, with TRBD2 as a possible D gene (6 bases). V dropped 1 base and J dropped 1 base, with 15 bases sitting between them. This CDR3 contains 17 residues. From germline, CDR1 is SGHTA and CDR2 FQGNSA. The CDR3 reads CASSLGDQLARTDTQYF. The CDR3 DNA sequence: TGTGCCAGCAGCTTAGGTGACCAACTAGCCCGCACAGATACGCAGTATTTT.

In this sample, this clonotype turned up a few times. J is TRBJ2-1 and V is TRBV19; TRBD2 might be the D (6 bases). The V gene lost 5 bases and the J gene lost 7 bases, with 18 bases spanning the gap. Germline CDR1 LNHDA, CDR2 SQIVND (reference sequence). The CDR3 is 15 residues long. The CDR3 DNA follows: TGTGCCAGTAGTGTAGCGGTCCTAAAGGGAAATGAGCAGTTCTTC. This codes for CASSVAVLKGNEQFF.

This clonotype appeared many times. The chain joins TRBV5-1 to TRBJ2-3; D could derive from TRBD1 or TRBD2 (5 bases each). Trimming shortened V by 4 bases and J by 4 bases, and 16 bases separated the two germline ends. The CDR3 extends over 15 amino acids. Per the germline V gene, CDR1 is SGHRS and CDR2 is YFSETQ. Here the CDR3 reads CASSGLGGSADTQYF. The CDR3 bases are TGCGCCAGCAGCGGACTTGGGGGTAGCGCAGATACGCAGTATTTT.

There are a few counts of this clonotype. The CDR3 sequence is CASSPLDGYSDTQYF. CDR3 nucleotide sequence: TGTGCCAGCAGCCCGCTGGACGGATACTCAGATACGCAGTATTTT. The V call is TRBV14, the J call TRBJ2-3; D ambiguous. Per germline, CDR1 SGHDN and CDR2 FVKESK. Trimming stripped 4 bases from V and 4 bases from J, with 15 bases between. There are 15 residues in the CDR3.

The genes are TRBV18 and TRBJ2-1; TRBD1 might be the D (5 bases). Between the trimmed V and J ends, which lost 4 bases and 10 bases, there was a span of 14 bases. The CDR3 totals 13 residues. Per germline, CDR1 KGHSH and CDR2 LQKENI. In nucleotides, the CDR3 is TGTGCCAGCTCACACCCGACAGTCGAGGAGCAGTTCTTC. It yields the protein CASSHPTVEEQFF.

There are many counts of this clonotype. The chain carries TRBV12-3 or TRBV12-4 and TRBJ2-1, with 7 nucleotides matching TRBD1. The CDR3 totals 13 residues. The V and J ends lost 6 bases and 5 bases, in that order; junction bases with no gene match: 4. The CDR3 coding sequence is TGTGCCAGCAGCGTGGGACAGAACAATGAGCAGTTCTTC. Protein sequence: CASSVGQNNEQFF.

This chain links TRBV2 with TRBJ2-1; TRBD2 might be the D (6 bases). Per germline, CDR1 SNHLY and CDR2 FYNNEI. V was shortened by 10 bases and J by 4 bases, with 26 bases between the two germline ends. There are 17 residues in the CDR3. This chain's CDR3 is CATTPSFGGTGYNEQFF. The CDR3, as DNA: TGTGCCACCACACCCTCCTTTGGCGGGACGGGATACAATGAGCAGTTCTTC.

This clonotype was seen a handful of times. The chain uses TRBV7-6 and TRBJ1-1; no reliable D call. The V end was cut by 3 bases, the J end by 7 bases, with 15 bases between. Germline V gives CDR1 SGHVS, CDR2 FNYEAQ. The CDR3 runs 14 residues. The CDR3 nucleotides read TGTGCCAGCAGCTTCTCCGACGGAGGCTATGAAGCTTTCTTT. This encodes CASSFSDGGYEAFF.

This clonotype has a count of ten or more. The rearrangement joins TRBV7-2 to TRBJ2-3; D is undetermined. Between the trimmed V and J ends, which lost 3 bases and 0 bases, there was a span of 10 bases. Looked up from germline, CDR1 is SGHTA and CDR2 is FQGNSA. This CDR3 spans 15 amino acids. The CDR3 nucleotides read TGTGCCAGCAGCTTTTACGTTTCTAGCACAGATACGCAGTATTTT. It specifies CASSFYVSSTDTQYF.

This clonotype was counted a few times. The rearrangement uses TRBV27 and TRBJ2-2; perhaps TRBD2 as D (6 bases). CDR3 length equals 15 residues. CDR1 and CDR2 from the germline V gene are MNHEY and SMNVEV (reference sequence). V gave up 3 bases and J gave up 1 base, with 9 bases separating them. The chain's CDR3 is CASSFGDWNTGELFF. CDR3 coding DNA: TGTGCCAGCAGTTTTGGGGACTGGAACACCGGGGAGCTGTTTTTT.

This clonotype has just a few counts. This chain links TRBV6-1 with TRBJ2-6; 10 nucleotides line up with TRBD1. From germline, CDR1 is MNHNS and CDR2 SASEGT. CDR3 length equals 15 residues. As DNA, the CDR3 is TGTGCGGGCGGGACAGGGGTCTCTGGGGCCAACGTCCTGACTTTC. It codes for CAGGTGVSGANVLTF.

In its sample, this clonotype was seen many times. The chain joins TRBV4-3 to TRBJ2-1, with D possibly being TRBD1 or TRBD2 (5 bases each). V gave up 1 base and J gave up 0 bases, with 13 bases separating them. The CDR3 is 17 residues long. Germline loops: CDR1 LGHNA, CDR2 YSLEER. CDR3 in amino acids: CASSQGVGESSYNEQFF. In DNA form, the CDR3 reads TGCGCCAGCAGCCAAGGAGTGGGGGAGAGCTCCTACAATGAGCAGTTCTTC.

This clonotype has a handful of counts. V is TRBV2 and J is TRBJ2-7, with 14 bases aligning to TRBD2. The V segment lost 6 bases and the J segment 3 bases; nucleotides outside the gene matches: 1. Germline-derived CDR1 and CDR2 are SNHLY and FYNNEI. CDR3 size: 14 residues. The CDR3 loop reads CASRGLAGGYEQYF. The CDR3 coding sequence is TGTGCCAGCAGAGGACTAGCGGGAGGCTACGAGCAGTACTTC. The whole variable domain, remainder taken from reference TRBV2 and TRBJ2-7, is EPEVTQTPSHQVTQMGQEVILRCVPISNHLYFYWYRQILGQKVEFLVSFYNNEISEKSEIFDDQFSVERPDGSNFTLKIRSTKLEDSAMYFCASRGLAGGYEQYFGPGTRLTVT.

This clonotype was seen only a few times. The J gene is TRBJ2-7, the V gene TRBV5-6, with 10 bases aligning to TRBD1. Germline CDR1 and CDR2: SGHDT and YYEEEE. V lost 4 bases, J lost 5 bases, and 9 bases stayed unmatched. This CDR3 contains 15 residues. The CDR3 bases are TGTGCCAGCAGCAAACCGGGACAGGGGACCCACGAGCAGTACTTC. Encoded protein: CASSKPGQGTHEQYF.

The rearrangement links TRBV7-3 to TRBJ2-5, with 12 bases aligning to TRBD2. V was clipped by 0 bases and J by 3 bases; unmatched bases: 5. This CDR3 has 17 amino acids. The germline gives CDR1 SGHTA, CDR2 FQGTGA. The chain's CDR3 is CASSLTGLAGGKETQYF. The CDR3 coding sequence is TGTGCCAGCAGCTTAACGGGGCTAGCGGGGGGGAAAGAGACCCAGTACTTC.

The gene calls are TRBV7-9 and TRBJ2-1, with no clear D. The CDR3 length is 13 residues. Germline V gene lookup returns CDR1 SEHNR and CDR2 FQNEAQ (reference sequence). V dropped 5 bases and J dropped 5 bases, with 10 bases sitting between them. The CDR3 bases are TGTGCCAGCAGCCCGTGGGTGGACAATGAGCAGTTCTTC. Amino acid sequence: CASSPWVDNEQFF.

The rearrangement joins TRBV20-1 to TRBJ2-3, with no clear D. In germline, CDR1 is DFQATT, CDR2 SNEGSKA (reference sequence). Between the trimmed V and J ends, which lost 2 bases and 2 bases, there was a span of 11 bases. The length of the CDR3 is 14 residues. The CDR3 coding sequence is TGCAGTGCTAGAAGAAGTGAAAACACAGATACGCAGTATTTT. Translated, it gives CSARRSENTDTQYF.

The V gene is TRBV20-1, the J gene TRBJ1-3, with D tentatively TRBD1 (5 bases). Germline CDR1 DFQATT, CDR2 SNEGSKA (reference sequence). The germline V and J ends were trimmed by 3 bases and 2 bases, with 14 bases remaining between them. The CDR3 is made up of 15 amino acids. CDR3 bases: TGCAGTGCTAGGCCCACAGGTCCGGCTGGAAACACCATATATTTT. This gives the protein CSARPTGPAGNTIYF.

This clonotype was detected a few times. The V gene is TRBV3-1, the J gene TRBJ2-1, with unresolved D. Deletions cut 1 base from V and 1 base from J, with 8 bases between. Germline V gene sequence: CDR1 LGHDT, CDR2 YNNKEL (reference sequence). The CDR3 is 15 amino acids. The CDR3 protein is CASSQAPLSYNEQFF. The CDR3 DNA follows: TGTGCCAGCAGCCAAGCCCCGCTATCCTACAATGAGCAGTTCTTC.

In its sample, this clonotype was seen many times. V gene TRBV4-2 combines with J gene TRBJ2-3; a weak D match, TRBD2 (6 bases). The CDR3 spans 17 residues. Germline CDR1 and CDR2: LGHNA and YNFKEQ. Trimming shortened V by 0 bases and J by 2 bases, and 15 bases separated the two germline ends. The chain's CDR3 is CASSQDFPGEITDTQYF. As DNA, the CDR3 is TGTGCCAGCAGCCAAGACTTTCCGGGGGAGATCACAGATACGCAGTATTTT.

The rearrangement uses TRBV4-2 and TRBJ2-5; weak D call: TRBD2 (7 bases). Germline CDR1 reads LGHNA; CDR2 reads YNFKEQ. This CDR3 has 18 amino acids. V lost 1 base to trimming and J lost 2 bases, with 20 bases between them. The CDR3 DNA sequence: TGTGCCAGCAGCCAAGGATTAGGGGGGTCGGGGGGACAAGAGACCCAGTACTTC. As protein: CASSQGLGGSGGQETQYF.

This clonotype has a count of ten or more. This sequence joins TRBV9 and TRBJ2-7, with a tentative D call TRBD1 (5 bases). The CDR3 loop spans 13 amino acids. V was clipped by 1 base and J by 5 bases, with 10 bases between them. Germline loops: CDR1 SGDLS, CDR2 YYNGEE. CDR3 amino acids: CASSVNRYDEQYF. Here the CDR3 DNA reads TGTGCCAGCAGCGTAAACAGGTACGACGAGCAGTACTTC.

This clonotype was detected only a few times. The chain is built from TRBV29-1 and TRBJ1-4; D gene ambiguous. Trimming took off 0 bases at V and 8 bases at J, with 7 bases between the two ends. Germline CDR1 is SQVTM and CDR2 is ANQGSEA. CDR3 size: 12 residues. The CDR3 nucleotides are TGCAGCGTTGAAGATAACAGCGAAAAACTGTTTTTT. The encoded protein is CSVEDNSEKLFF.

This chain joins TRBV18 and TRBJ2-1; D unclear. V gave up 3 bases and J gave up 7 bases, with 10 bases separating them. Looked up from germline, CDR1 is KGHSH and CDR2 is LQKENI. This CDR3 contains 13 residues. In DNA, the CDR3 is TGTGCCAGCTCACCTCGCAACGCTAATGAGCAGTTCTTC. Its translation: CASSPRNANEQFF.

This clonotype was seen at least ten times. The rearrangement uses TRBV20-1 and TRBJ2-7; TRBD2 matches at 7 bases. CDR1 DFQATT and CDR2 SNEGSKA come from the germline V gene (reference sequence). J lost 0 bases, V lost 6 bases, and 5 bases had no gene match. This CDR3 is built from 13 residues. The CDR3 reads CSARRGISYEQYF. The CDR3 nucleotides read TGCAGTGCGAGGCGGGGGATCTCCTACGAGCAGTACTTC.

This clonotype was observed a handful of times. The genes are TRBV6-1 and TRBJ1-6; no reliable D call. This CDR3 contains 14 residues. Germline CDR1 reads MNHNS; CDR2 reads SASEGT. The germline V and J ends were trimmed by 6 bases and 8 bases, with 14 bases remaining between them. The CDR3: CASSTTRKDSPLHF. CDR3 bases: TGTGCCAGCAGCACCACCCGTAAGGATTCACCCCTCCACTTT.

The gene calls are TRBV29-1 and TRBJ2-6; D unresolved. V lost 7 bases and J lost 3, with 10 bases in between. The germline gives CDR1 SQVTM, CDR2 ANQGSEA. The CDR3 spans 13 residues. The CDR3 coding sequence is TGCAGCGCCGCCGGCATTGGGGCCAACGTCCTGACTTTC. This encodes CSAAGIGANVLTF.

The chain is built from TRBV13 and TRBJ1-1, with D possibly matching TRBD1 (5 bases). The CDR3 length is 14 residues. Trimming cost V 5 bases and J 6 bases, with 16 bases left between them. The germline V gene has CDR1 PRHDT and CDR2 FYEKMQ (reference sequence). CDR3 sequence (DNA): TGTGCCAGCAGCGTCCACAGCCTAGGGGCTGAAGCTTTCTTT. It translates to CASSVHSLGAEAFF.

Ten or more counts support this clonotype. This chain joins TRBV10-3 and TRBJ2-2, with 10 bases fitting TRBD2. The V gene end was trimmed by 4 bases and the J gene end by 1 base; junction bases not matched to a gene: 3. Germline-derived CDR1 and CDR2 are ENHRY and SYGVKD. CDR3 length equals 16 residues. CDR3 residues: CAISGGLAENTGELFF. The CDR3 DNA sequence: TGTGCCATCAGTGGAGGACTAGCGGAGAACACCGGGGAGCTGTTTTTT.

The table lists this clonotype with many counts. This chain joins TRBV5-1 and TRBJ2-7; D possibly corresponds to TRBD1 (5 bases). In germline, CDR1 is SGHRS, CDR2 YFSETQ. The CDR3 runs to 11 residues. V lost 2 bases and J 9 bases, leaving 9 bases between the germline ends. CDR3 loop: CASSFQGLQYF. Here the CDR3 DNA reads TGCGCCAGCAGCTTCCAGGGCTTGCAGTACTTC.